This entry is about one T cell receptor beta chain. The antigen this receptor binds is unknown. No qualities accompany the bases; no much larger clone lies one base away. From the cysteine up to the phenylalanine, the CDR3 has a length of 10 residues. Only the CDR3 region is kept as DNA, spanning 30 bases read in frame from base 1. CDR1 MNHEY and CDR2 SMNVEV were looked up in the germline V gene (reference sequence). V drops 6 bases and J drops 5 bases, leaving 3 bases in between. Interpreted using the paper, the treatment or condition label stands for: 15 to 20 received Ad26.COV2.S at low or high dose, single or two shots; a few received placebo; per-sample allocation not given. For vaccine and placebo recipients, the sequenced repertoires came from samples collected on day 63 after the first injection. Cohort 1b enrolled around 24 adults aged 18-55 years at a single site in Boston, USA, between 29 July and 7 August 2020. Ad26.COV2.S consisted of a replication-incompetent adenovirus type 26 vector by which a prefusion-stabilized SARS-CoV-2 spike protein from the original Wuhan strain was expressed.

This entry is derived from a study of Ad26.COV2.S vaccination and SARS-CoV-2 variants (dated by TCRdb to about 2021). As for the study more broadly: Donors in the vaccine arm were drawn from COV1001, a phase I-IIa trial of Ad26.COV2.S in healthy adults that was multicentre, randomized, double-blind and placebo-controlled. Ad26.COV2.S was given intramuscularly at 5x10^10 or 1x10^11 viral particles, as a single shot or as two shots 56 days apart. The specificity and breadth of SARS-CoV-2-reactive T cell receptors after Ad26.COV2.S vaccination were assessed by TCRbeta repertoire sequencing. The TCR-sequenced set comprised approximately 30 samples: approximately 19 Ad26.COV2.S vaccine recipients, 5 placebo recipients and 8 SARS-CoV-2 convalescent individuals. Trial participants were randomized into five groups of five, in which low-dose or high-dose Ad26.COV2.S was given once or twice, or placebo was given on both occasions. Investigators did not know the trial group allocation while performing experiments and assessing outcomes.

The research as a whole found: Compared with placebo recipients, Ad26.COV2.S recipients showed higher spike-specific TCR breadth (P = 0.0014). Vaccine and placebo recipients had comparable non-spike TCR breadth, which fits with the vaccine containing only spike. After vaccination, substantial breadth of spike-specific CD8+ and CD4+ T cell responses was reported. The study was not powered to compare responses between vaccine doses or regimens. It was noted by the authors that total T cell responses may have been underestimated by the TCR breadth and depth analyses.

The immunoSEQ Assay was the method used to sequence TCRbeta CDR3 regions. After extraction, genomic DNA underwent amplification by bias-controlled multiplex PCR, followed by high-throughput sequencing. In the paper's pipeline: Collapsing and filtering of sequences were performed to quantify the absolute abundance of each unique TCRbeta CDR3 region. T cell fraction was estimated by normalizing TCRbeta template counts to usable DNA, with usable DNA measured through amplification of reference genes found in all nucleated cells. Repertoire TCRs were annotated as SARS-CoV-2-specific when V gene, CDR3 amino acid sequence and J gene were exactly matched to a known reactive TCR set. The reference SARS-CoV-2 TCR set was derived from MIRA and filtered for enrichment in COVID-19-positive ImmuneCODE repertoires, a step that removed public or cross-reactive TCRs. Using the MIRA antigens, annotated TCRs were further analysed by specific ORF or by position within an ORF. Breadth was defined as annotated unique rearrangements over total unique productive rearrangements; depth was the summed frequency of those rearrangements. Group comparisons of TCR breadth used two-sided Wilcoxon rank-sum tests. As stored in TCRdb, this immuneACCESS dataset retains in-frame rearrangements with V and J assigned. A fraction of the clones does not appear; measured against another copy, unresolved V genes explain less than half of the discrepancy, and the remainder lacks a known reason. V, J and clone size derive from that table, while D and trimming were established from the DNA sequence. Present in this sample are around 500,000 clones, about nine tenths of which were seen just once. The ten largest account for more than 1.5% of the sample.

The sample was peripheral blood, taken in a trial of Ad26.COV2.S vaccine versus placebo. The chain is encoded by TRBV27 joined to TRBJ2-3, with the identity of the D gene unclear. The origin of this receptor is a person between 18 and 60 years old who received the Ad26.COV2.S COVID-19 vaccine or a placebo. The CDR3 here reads CASRGDTQYF. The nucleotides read TGTGCCAGCAGAGGAGATACGCAGTATTTT.